Shown below are 8 T cell receptor beta chains from a single sample sequenced in a study of regulatory T cells in long-lasting Graves disease. Construction of TCR beta libraries relied on iRepertoire HTBI primers and on Arm-PCR targeting CDR3 regions. MiXCR was run by TCRdb on the multiplex PCR reads, yielding one entry per CDR3 protein. The sample includes hundreds of thousands of distinct CDR3 sequences, around 15% seen only once; the top ten take 25% to 30%. The time point is: newly diagnosed GD, antithyroid drugs for less than 3 months. PBMC RNA was the source of the TCR library. These data were likewise used in another study, on T cells in Graves' hyperthyroidism and ophthalmopathy.

The sequencing used peripheral blood mononuclear cells (PBMCs), collected at new diagnosis, from a patient treated with antithyroid drugs. All receptors come from a man between 40 and 49 years old with Graves disease.

In regard to this clonotype: This likely came from a read error, as a far larger clone is one base away. J is TRBJ2-7 and V is TRBV5-1; D remains unclear. V shed 5 bases and J shed 7 bases, with 22 bases lying between them. In germline, CDR1 is SGHRS, CDR2 YFSETQ. The CDR3 totals 15 residues. The CDR3 coding sequence is TGCGCCAGCAGATCCCAGGTTAGCTCCTACAATGAGCAGTACTTC. Translated, it gives CASRSQVSSYNEQYF.

This clonotype was found a few times. The CDR3 end shows no conserved phenylalanine or tryptophan, and so a read error is likely. The V and J genes are TRBV24-1 and TRBJ1-1; 10 nucleotides match TRBD1. This CDR3 spans 19 amino acids. The germline CDR1 and CDR2 sequences are KGHDR and SFDVKD. V shed 3 bases and J 0 bases; nucleotides not matched to a gene: 12. This chain's CDR3 is CATSDPLAGTGDLNTEAFL. The CDR3 DNA sequence: TGTGCCACCAGTGATCCTCTCGCCGGGACAGGGGACCTGAACACTGAAGCTTTCCTT.

This clonotype was observed at least ten times. The V call is TRBV5-1, the J call TRBJ2-1, with D perhaps TRBD2 (6 bases). The CDR3 covers 19 residues. V was shortened by 4 bases and J by 5 bases, with 28 bases between the two germline ends. Germline CDR1 is SGHRS and CDR2 is YFSETQ. In nucleotides, the CDR3 is TGCGCCAGCAGCAAGGACTCCCGGGCCCCAACGGACTACAACAATGAGCAGTTCTTC. Its translation: CASSKDSRAPTDYNNEQFF.

This clonotype was seen a handful of times. The V and J genes are TRBV9 and TRBJ2-1; D unresolved. V was shortened by 0 bases and J by 2 bases, with 9 bases between the two germline ends. Germline V gene lookup returns CDR1 SGDLS and CDR2 YYNGEE. The CDR3 totals 15 residues. The CDR3 spells CASSVEPAAYNEQFF. The CDR3, as DNA: TGTGCCAGCAGCGTAGAACCGGCCGCCTACAATGAGCAGTTCTTC.

At least ten counts were recorded for this clonotype. The chain recombines TRBV27 with TRBJ1-2; tentatively, D is TRBD1 (6 bases). V lost 3 bases and J lost 0, with 11 bases in between. Germline V CDR1 and CDR2: MNHEY, SMNVEV (reference sequence). The CDR3 consists of 15 residues. The CDR3 DNA reads as TGTGCCAGCAGTTTTACAGGGTTAGCTAACTATGGCTACACCTTC. Protein product: CASSFTGLANYGYTF.

In this sample, this clonotype turned up once. A much larger clone lies a single base off, so this may be a read error. V usage is TRBV7-8 and J usage is TRBJ2-1; the D gene is possibly TRBD1 (5 bases). Germline V lookup: CDR1 SGHVS, CDR2 FQNEAQ. The CDR3 loop spans 15 amino acids. The CDR3 nucleotides read TGTGCCGGCAGCACCTACGGACGGACATACAATGAGCAGTTCTTC. It codes for CAGSTYGRTYNEQFF. The whole variable domain, remainder taken from reference TRBV7-8 and TRBJ2-1, is GAGVSQSPRYKVAKRGQDVALRCDPISGHVSLFWYQQALGQGPEFLTYFQNEAQLDKSGLPSDRFFAERPEGSVSTLKIQRTQQEDSAVYLCAGSTYGRTYNEQFFGPGTRLTVL.

This clonotype has only a few counts. The chain joins TRBV19 to TRBJ1-5; no clear D. This CDR3 region has 13 residues. Trimming removed 1 base from V and 7 bases from J, with 8 bases in between. CDR1 is LNHDA and CDR2 is SQIVND in the germline V gene (reference sequence). CDR3 region: CASSIGVWQPQHF. CDR3 nucleotides: TGTGCCAGTAGTATAGGGGTTTGGCAGCCCCAGCATTTT.

This chain links TRBV5-1 with TRBJ1-1; D ambiguous. The CDR3 runs to 15 residues. V shed 2 bases and J shed 1 base, with 12 bases lying between them. Germline values: CDR1 SGHRS, CDR2 YFSETQ. The CDR3 bases are TGCGCCAGCAGCTTTAGCGGAGGAAGGAACACTGAAGCTTTCTTT. It is translated as CASSFSGGRNTEAFF.